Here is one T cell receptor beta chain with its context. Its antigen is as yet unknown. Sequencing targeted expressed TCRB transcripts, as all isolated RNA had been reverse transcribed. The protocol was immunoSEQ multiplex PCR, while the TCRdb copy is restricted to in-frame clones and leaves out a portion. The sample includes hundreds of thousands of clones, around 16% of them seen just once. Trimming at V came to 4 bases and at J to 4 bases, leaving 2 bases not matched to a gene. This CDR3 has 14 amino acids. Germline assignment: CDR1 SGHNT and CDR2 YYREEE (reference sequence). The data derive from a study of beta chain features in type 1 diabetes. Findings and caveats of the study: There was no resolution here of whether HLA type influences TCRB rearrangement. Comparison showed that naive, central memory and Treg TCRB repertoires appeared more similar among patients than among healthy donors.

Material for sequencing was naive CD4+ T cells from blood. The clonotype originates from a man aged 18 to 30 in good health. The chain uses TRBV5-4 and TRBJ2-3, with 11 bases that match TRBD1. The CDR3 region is CASSRGQGADTQYF. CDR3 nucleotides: TGTGCCAGCAGCCGGGGACAGGGGGCAGATACGCAGTATTTT.